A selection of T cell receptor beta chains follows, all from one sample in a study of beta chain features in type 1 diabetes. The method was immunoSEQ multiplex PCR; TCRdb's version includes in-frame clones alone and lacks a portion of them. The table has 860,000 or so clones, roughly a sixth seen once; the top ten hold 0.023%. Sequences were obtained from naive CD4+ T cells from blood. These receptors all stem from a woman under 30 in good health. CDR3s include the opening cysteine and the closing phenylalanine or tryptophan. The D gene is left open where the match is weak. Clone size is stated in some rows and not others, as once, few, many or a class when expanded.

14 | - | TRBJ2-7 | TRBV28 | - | TGTGCCAGCAGTTCAGGAACCCCATTGGACGAGCAGTACTTC | CASSSGTPLDEQYF
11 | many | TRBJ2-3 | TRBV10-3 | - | TGTGCCATCAGTTCACGGGATACGCAGTATTTT | CAISSRDTQYF
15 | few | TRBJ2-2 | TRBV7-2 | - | TGTGCCAGCAGGTCCGGAGGGCGAGGTCCCGGGGAGCTGTTTTTT | CASRSGGRGPGELFF
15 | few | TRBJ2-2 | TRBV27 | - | TGTGCCAGCAGTTCCGAGACAGAGAACACCGGGGAGCTGTTTTTT | CASSSETENTGELFF
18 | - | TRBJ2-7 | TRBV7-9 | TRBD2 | TGTGCCAGCAGCTCCCCGACTAGCGGGGGGACGAGCTCCTACGAGCAGTACTTC | CASSSPTSGGTSSYEQYF
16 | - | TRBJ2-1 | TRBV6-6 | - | TGTGCCAGCAGTTTTCGGGGATCGAGCTCCTACAATGAGCAGTTCTTC | CASSFRGSSSYNEQFF
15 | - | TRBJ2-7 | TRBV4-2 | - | TGTGCCAGCAGCCAGCAGGGGGGCCTATCCTACGAGCAGTACTTC | CASSQQGGLSYEQYF
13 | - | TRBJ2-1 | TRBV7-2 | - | TGTGCCAGCAGCTCCATTAGGGACAATGAGCAGTTCTTC | CASSSIRDNEQFF
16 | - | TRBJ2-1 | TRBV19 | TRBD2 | TGTGCCAGTAGTACGTCTAGCGGGAAGACCTACAATGAGCAGTTCTTC | CASSTSSGKTYNEQFF
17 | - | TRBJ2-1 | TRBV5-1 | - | TGCGCCAGCAGCTTGGTACCTTGGCAGGGGTCGGTCAATGAGCAGTTCTTC | CASSLVPWQGSVNEQFF
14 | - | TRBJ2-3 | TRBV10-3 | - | TGTGCCACCGGGGGAGTTGGACAGATACGTGCGCAGTATTTT | CATGGVGQIRAQYF
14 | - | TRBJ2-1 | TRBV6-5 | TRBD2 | TGTGCCAGCAGTAGACTAGCCCTAATTAATGAGCAGTTCTTC | CASSRLALINEQFF
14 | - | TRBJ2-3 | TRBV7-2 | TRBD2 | TGTGCCAGCACCTTGACTAGCGGGCAAGATACGCAGTATTTT | CASTLTSGQDTQYF
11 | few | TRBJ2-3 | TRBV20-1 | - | TGCAGTGCTGAATCCACAGATACGCAGTATTTT | CSAESTDTQYF
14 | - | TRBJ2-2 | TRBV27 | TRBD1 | TGTGCCAGCAGTTTGACAGGGCACACCGGGGAGCTGTTTTTT | CASSLTGHTGELFF
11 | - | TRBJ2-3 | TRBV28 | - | TGTGCCAGCAGCCTCAGGGATACGCAGTATTTT | CASSLRDTQYF
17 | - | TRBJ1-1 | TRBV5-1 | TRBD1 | TGCGCCAGCAGCTCTCATCTTCCCGGGACAGGGTATAGTACAGCTTTCTTT | CASSSHLPGTGYSTAFF
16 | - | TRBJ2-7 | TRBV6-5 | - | TGTGCCAGCAGTTACTCGCCACAGGGGGGGTTCTACGAGCAGTACTTC | CASSYSPQGGFYEQYF
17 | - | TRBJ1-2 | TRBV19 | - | TGTGCCAGTAGTATTCGTCCGTCTCCAGCGAACATCTATGGCTACACCTTC | CASSIRPSPANIYGYTF
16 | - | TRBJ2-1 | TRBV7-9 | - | TGTGCCAGCAGCTTGGTGTCTGGCGGGCGGGTCAATGAGCAGTTCTTC | CASSLVSGGRVNEQFF
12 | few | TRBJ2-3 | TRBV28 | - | TGTGCCAGCAGTTTCAGCTCAGATACGCAGTATTTT | CASSFSSDTQYF
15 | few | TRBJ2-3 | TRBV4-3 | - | TGCGCCAGCAGCCCGCAGACTACAGGCACAGATACGCAGTATTTT | CASSPQTTGTDTQYF
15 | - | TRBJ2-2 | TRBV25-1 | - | TGTGCCAGCAGTGAAAGGGCCGCGAACACCGGGGAGCTGTTTTTT | CASSERAANTGELFF
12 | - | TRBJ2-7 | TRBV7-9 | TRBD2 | TGTGCCAGCAGCTTATCCGGGACTAGCGGGAGTTTC | CASSLSGTSGSF
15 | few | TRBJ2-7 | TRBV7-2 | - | TGTGCCAGCAGTCCACGCTGGGTACGCGCCTACGAGCAGTACTTC | CASSPRWVRAYEQYF
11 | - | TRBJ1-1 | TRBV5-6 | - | TGTGCCAGCAGCTTCGACAGCGAAGCTTTCTTT | CASSFDSEAFF
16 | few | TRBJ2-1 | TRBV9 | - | TGTGCCAGCAGCGTAGACCCAGGTCGTAGGGGCCATGAGCAGTTCTTC | CASSVDPGRRGHEQFF
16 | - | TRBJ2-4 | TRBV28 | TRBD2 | TGTGCCAGCAGTGAAGGACTAGGACTAGCCAAAAACATTCAGTACTTT | CASSEGLGLAKNIQYF
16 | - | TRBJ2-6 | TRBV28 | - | TGTGCCAGCAGTTTATGGGCCCTTAGTGGGGCCAACGTCCTGACTTTC | CASSLWALSGANVLTF
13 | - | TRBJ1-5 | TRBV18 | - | TGTGCCAGCTCACAGGATAGCAATCAGCCCCAGCATTTT | CASSQDSNQPQHF
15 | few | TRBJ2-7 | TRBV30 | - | TGTGCCTGGAGTGTCTTCGGGAGCCCCTCCTACGAGCAGTACTTC | CAWSVFGSPSYEQYF
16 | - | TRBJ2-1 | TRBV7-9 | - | TGTGCCAGCAGCTTCCTTTTGGACAGTTTGATCAATGAGCAGTTCTTC | CASSFLLDSLINEQFF
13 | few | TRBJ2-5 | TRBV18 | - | TGTGCCAGCTCCATGGTCCACCAAGAGACCCAGTACTTC | CASSMVHQETQYF
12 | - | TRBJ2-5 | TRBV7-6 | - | TGTGCCAGCAGCCCCGCCTTAGAGACCCAGTACTTC | CASSPALETQYF
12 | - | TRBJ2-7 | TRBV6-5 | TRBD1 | TGTGCCAGCCGACAGGGTGCCTACGAGCAGTACTTC | CASRQGAYEQYF
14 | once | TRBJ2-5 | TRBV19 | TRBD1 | TGTGCCAGCAGCCCAGGACAGGTACCCGGGACCCAGTACTTC | CASSPGQVPGTQYF
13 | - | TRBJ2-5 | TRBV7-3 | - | TGTGCCAGCAGCTTAAACGAGGTGGAGACCCAGTACTTC | CASSLNEVETQYF
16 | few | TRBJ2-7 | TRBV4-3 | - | TGCGCCAGCAGCCAAGATTTCGGGGGTCTCTCCTACGAGCAGTACTTC | CASSQDFGGLSYEQYF
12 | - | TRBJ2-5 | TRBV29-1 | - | TGCAGCGCTCTAGTAGGGTTGGAGACCCAGTACTTC | CSALVGLETQYF
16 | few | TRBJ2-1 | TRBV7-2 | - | TGTGCCAGCAGCTTTGGGGGGAGCCACACGGGCAATGAGCAGTTCTTC | CASSFGGSHTGNEQFF
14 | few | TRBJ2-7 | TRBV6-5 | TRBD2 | TGTGCCAGCAGCACCGGGACTAGCGTATACGAGCAGTACTTC | CASSTGTSVYEQYF
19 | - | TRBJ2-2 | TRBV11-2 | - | TGTGCCAGCAGCTTAGGGATTTTTCGGGGACCCTCTAACACCGGGGAGCTGTTTTTT | CASSLGIFRGPSNTGELFF